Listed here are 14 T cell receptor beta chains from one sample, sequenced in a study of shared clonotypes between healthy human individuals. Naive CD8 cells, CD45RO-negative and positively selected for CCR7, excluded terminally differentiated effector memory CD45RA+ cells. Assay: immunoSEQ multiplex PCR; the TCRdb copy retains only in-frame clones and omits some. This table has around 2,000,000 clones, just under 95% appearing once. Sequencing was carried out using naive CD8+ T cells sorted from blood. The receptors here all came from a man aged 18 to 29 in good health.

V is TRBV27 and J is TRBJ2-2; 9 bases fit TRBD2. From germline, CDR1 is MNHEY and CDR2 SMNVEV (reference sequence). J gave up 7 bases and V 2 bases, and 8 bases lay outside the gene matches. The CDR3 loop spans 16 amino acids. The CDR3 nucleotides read TGTGCCAGCAGTTTAGGGCGGGAGGGCCTAGACGGGGAGCTGTTTTTT. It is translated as CASSLGREGLDGELFF.

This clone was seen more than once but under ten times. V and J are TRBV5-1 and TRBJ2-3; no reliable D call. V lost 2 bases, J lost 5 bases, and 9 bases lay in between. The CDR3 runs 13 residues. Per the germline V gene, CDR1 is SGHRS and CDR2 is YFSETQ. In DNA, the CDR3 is TGCGCCAGCAGCTTACTGGGCAGAGATACGCAGTATTTT. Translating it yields CASSLLGRDTQYF.

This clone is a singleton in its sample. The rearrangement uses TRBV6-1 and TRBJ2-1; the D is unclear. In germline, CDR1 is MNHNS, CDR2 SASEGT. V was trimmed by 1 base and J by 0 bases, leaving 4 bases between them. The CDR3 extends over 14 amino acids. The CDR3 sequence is CASSEVVSYNEQFF. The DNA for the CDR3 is TGTGCCAGCAGTGAAGTGGTCTCCTACAATGAGCAGTTCTTC.

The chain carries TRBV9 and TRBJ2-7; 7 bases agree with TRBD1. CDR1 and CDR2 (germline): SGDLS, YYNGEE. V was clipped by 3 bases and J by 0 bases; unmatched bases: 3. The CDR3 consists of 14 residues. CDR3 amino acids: CASSGGTDSYEQYF. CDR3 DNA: TGTGCCAGCAGCGGAGGGACAGACTCCTACGAGCAGTACTTC.

CDR3 sequence: CASSIGTSGKYEQYF. The CDR3, as DNA: TGTGCCAGTAGTATTGGTACTAGCGGGAAATACGAGCAGTACTTC. This chain connects TRBV19 to TRBJ2-7, with 10 nucleotides matching TRBD2. The germline V gene has CDR1 LNHDA and CDR2 SQIVND (reference sequence). V lost 3 bases and J lost 4; bases outside the gene matches: 6. The CDR3 contains 15 residues. Combining the CDR3 with reference TRBV19 and TRBJ2-7 gives the whole variable domain DGGITQSPKYLFRKEGQNVTLSCEQNLNHDAMYWYRQDPGQGLRLIYYSQIVNDFQKGDIAEGYSVSREKKESFPLTVTSAQKNPTAFYLCASSIGTSGKYEQYFGPGTRLTVT.

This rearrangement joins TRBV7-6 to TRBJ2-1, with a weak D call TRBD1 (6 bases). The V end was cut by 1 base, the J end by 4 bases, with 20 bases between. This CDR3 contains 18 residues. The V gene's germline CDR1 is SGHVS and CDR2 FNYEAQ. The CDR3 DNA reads TGTGCCAGCAGCTTAGATGAGAGTAGGGGGTTCCAATACAATGAGCAGTTCTTC. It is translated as CASSLDESRGFQYNEQFF.

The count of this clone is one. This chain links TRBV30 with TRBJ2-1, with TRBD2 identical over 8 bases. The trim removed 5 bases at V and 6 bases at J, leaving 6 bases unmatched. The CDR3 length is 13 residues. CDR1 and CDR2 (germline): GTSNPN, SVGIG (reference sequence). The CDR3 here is CAWCSGTGNEQFF. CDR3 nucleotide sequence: TGTGCCTGGTGTAGCGGGACCGGCAATGAGCAGTTCTTC.

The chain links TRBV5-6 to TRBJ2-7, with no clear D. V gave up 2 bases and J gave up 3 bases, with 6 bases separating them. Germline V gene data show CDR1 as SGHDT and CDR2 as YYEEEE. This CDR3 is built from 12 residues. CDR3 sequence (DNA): TGTGCCAGCAGCTTCGGGTACTACGAGCAGTACTTC. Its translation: CASSFGYYEQYF.

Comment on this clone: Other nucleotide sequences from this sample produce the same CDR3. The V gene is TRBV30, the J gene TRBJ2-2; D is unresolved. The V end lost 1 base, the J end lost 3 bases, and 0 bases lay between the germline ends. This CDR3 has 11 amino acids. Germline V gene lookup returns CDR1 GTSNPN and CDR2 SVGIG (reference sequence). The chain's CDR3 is CAWSDTGELFF. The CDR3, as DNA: TGTGCCTGGAGTGACACCGGGGAGCTGTTTTTT. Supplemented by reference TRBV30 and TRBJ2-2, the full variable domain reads SQTIHQWPATLVQPVGSPLSLECTVEGTSNPNLYWYRQAAGRGLQLLFYSVGIGQISSEVPQNLSASRPQDRQFILSSKKLLLSDSGFYLCAWSDTGELFFGEGSRLTVL.

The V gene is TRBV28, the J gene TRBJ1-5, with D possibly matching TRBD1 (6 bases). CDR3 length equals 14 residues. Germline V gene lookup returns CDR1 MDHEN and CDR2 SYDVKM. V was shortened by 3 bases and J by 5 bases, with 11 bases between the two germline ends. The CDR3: CASSFSGADQPQHF. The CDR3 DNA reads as TGTGCCAGCAGTTTTTCGGGGGCTGATCAGCCCCAGCATTTT.

This CDR3 reads CASSLPSTESTYEQYF. The CDR3, as DNA: TGTGCCAGCAGCTTACCTTCGACAGAATCCACCTACGAGCAGTACTTC. This chain links TRBV7-8 with TRBJ2-7, with D perhaps matching TRBD1 (5 bases). The CDR3 length is 16 residues. Trimming took off 2 bases at V and 2 bases at J, with 16 bases between the two ends. Germline CDR1 is SGHVS and CDR2 is FQNEAQ.

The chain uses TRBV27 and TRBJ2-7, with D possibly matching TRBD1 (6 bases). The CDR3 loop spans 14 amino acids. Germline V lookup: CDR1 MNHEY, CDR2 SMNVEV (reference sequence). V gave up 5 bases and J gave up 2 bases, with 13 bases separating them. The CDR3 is CASSRSAGAYEQYF. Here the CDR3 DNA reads TGTGCCAGCAGTCGATCGGCAGGGGCCTACGAGCAGTACTTC.

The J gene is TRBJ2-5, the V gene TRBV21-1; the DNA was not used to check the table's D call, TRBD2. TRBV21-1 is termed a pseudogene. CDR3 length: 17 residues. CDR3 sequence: CASSAKKGETSPETQYF. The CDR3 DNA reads TGTGCCAGCAGCGCAAAAAAAGGGGAGACTAGCCCGGAGACCCAGTACTTC.

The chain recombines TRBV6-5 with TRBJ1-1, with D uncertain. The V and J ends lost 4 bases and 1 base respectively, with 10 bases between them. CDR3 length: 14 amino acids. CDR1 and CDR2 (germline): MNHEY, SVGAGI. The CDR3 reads CASSWWGKNTEAFF. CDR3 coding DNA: TGTGCCAGCAGTTGGTGGGGTAAGAACACTGAAGCTTTCTTT.